Below, 3 T cell receptor beta chains from the same sample are listed, as sequenced in a study of blood T cells in healthy people across ages. It was with a sample-barcoded 5' primer and a J-beta primer mix that a second PCR of roughly 7 to 12 cycles was run. TCRdb used MiXCR to reprocess the 5' RACE reads, holding one entry per CDR3 protein. The sample has 730,000 or so distinct CDR3 sequences; around 38% are singletons. Specimen: blood. The receptor source for this set is a man older than 75 in good health.

The V gene is TRBV3-1, the J gene TRBJ2-7, with 7 bases identical to TRBD2. TRBJ2-5 explains the end of the DNA better; the J call may be wrong. Germline loops: CDR1 LGHDT, CDR2 YNNKEL (reference sequence). This CDR3 spans 12 amino acids. The CDR3 reads CASSSGGKTQYF. As DNA, the CDR3 is TGTGCCAGCAGTTCCGGGGGGAAGACCCAGTACTTC.

The rearrangement links TRBV20-1 to TRBJ2-1; tentatively, D is TRBD2 (5 bases). The V end was cut by 6 bases, the J end by 1 base, with 10 bases between. Looked up from germline, CDR1 is DFQATT and CDR2 is SNEGSKA (reference sequence). The CDR3 is 13 residues long. The CDR3 protein is CSAPGISYNEQFF. The CDR3 nucleotides are TGCAGTGCCCCGGGGATTTCCTACAATGAGCAGTTCTTC.

V usage is TRBV20-1 and J usage is TRBJ2-4; 9 bases are a match to TRBD1. The end of the DNA fits TRBJ2-7 better, so the J call may be wrong. This CDR3 is 15 amino acids long. The germline CDR1 and CDR2 sequences are DFQATT and SNEGSKA (reference sequence). CDR3 in amino acids: CSARNRDRVSYEQYF. CDR3 DNA sequence: TGCAGTGCTAGAAACCGGGACAGGGTATCCTACGAGCAGTACTTC.